What follows describes a single TCR beta chain. This sample was taken from a study of technical replicates of blood from a few donors. Libraries were prepared by immunoSEQ multiplex PCR; TCRdb keeps only in-frame clonotypes and omits some of them. The sample comprises approximately 100,000 clones, over 95% of which are singletons, and around 0.2% rests with the top ten. The receptor's source is a human donor in good health. The specimen sequenced was T cells isolated from PBMCs.

The CDR3 DNA reads TGCGCCAGCAGTGAGGGCCCCGGGACTAGCGGGAGTTTCGATGAGCAGTTCTTC. Residues: CASSEGPGTSGSFDEQFF. The rearrangement joins TRBV10-1 to TRBJ2-1, with 14 nucleotides matching TRBD2. V dropped 2 bases and J dropped 8; count of bases not matched to a gene: 11. Germline V gives CDR1 WNHNN, CDR2 SYGVQD (reference sequence). The CDR3 has 18 amino acids.